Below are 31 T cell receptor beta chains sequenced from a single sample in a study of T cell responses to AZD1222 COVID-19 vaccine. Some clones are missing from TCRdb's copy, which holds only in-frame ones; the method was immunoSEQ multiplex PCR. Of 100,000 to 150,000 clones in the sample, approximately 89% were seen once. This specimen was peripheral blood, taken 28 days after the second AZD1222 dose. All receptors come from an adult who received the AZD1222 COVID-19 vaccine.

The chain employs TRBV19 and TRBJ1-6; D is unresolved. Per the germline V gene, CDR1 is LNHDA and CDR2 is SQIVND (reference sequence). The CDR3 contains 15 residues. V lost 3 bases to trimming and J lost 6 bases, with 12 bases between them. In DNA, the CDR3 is TGTGCCAGTAGTATCTTCGGGCTTTCTAATTCACCCCTCCACTTT. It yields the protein CASSIFGLSNSPLHF.

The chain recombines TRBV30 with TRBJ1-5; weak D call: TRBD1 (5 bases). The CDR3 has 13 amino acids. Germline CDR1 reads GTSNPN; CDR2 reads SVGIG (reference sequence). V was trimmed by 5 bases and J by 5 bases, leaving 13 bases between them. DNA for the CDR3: TGTGCCTGGGGTAGCAGGGTAGATCAGCCCCAGCATTTT. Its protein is CAWGSRVDQPQHF.

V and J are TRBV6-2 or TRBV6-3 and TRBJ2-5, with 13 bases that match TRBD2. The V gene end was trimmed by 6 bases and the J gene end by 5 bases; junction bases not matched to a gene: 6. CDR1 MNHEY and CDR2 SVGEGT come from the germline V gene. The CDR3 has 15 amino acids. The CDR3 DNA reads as TGTGCCAGCAGCCGGACTAGCGGGGGTACGGAGACCCAGTACTTC. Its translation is CASSRTSGGTETQYF.

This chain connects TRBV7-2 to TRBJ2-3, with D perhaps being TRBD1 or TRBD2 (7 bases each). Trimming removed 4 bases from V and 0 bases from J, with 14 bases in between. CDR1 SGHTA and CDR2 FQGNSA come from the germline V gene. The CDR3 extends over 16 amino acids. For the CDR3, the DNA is TGTGCCAGCAGCTCACAGGGGAGGGGTAGCACAGATACGCAGTATTTT. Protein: CASSSQGRGSTDTQYF.

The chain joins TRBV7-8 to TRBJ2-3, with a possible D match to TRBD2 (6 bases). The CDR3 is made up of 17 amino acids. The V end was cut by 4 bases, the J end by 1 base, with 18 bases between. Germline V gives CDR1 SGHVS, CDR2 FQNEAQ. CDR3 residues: CASSSASAGSRTDTQYF. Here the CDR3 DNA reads TGTGCCAGCAGCTCCGCCTCAGCGGGCTCCCGCACAGATACGCAGTATTTT.

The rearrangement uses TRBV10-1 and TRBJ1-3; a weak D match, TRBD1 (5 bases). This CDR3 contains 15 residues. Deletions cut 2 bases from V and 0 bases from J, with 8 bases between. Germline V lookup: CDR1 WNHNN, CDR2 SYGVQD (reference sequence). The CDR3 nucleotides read TGCGCCAGCAGTGAGGGAAGGGGCTCTGGAAACACCATATATTTT. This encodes CASSEGRGSGNTIYF.

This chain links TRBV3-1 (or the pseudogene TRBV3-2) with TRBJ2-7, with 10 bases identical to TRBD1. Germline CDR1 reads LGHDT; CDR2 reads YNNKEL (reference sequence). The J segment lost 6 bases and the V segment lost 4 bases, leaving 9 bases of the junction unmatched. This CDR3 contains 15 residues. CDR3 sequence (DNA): TGTGCCAGCAGCCCATTACCGGGACAGGGGACCGAGCAGTACTTC. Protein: CASSPLPGQGTEQYF.

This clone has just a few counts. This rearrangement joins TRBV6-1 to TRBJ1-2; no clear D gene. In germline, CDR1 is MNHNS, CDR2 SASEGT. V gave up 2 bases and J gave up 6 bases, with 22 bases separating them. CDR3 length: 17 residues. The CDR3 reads CASSEFSTGRARDGYTF. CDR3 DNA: TGTGCCAGCAGTGAATTTAGTACGGGTAGGGCCCGTGATGGCTACACCTTC.

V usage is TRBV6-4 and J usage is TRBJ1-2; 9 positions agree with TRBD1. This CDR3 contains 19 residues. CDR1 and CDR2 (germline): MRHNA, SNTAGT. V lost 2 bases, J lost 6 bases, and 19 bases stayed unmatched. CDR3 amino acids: CASSDRGTGQGNPLDGYTF. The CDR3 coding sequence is TGTGCCAGCAGTGACCGCGGTACGGGACAGGGAAATCCGCTTGATGGCTACACCTTC.

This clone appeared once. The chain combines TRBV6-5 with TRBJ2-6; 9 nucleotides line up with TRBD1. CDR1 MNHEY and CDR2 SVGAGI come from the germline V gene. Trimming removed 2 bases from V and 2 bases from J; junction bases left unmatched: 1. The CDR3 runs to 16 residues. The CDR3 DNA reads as TGTGCCAGCAGTTACCGACAGGGGGCTGGGGCCAACGTCCTGACTTTC. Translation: CASSYRQGAGANVLTF.

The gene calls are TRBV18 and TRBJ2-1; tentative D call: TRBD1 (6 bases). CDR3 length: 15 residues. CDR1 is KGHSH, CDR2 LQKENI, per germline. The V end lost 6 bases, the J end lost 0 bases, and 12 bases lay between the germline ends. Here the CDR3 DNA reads TGTGCCAGCTCCCAACAGGGCCGCTCCTACAATGAGCAGTTCTTC. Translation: CASSQQGRSYNEQFF.

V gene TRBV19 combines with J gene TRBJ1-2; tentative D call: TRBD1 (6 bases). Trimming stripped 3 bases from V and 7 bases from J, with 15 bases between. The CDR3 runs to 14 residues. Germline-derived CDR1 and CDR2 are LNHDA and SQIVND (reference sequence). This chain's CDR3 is CASSIGQPLIGYTF. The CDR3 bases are TGTGCCAGTAGTATTGGACAGCCCTTAATTGGCTACACCTTC.

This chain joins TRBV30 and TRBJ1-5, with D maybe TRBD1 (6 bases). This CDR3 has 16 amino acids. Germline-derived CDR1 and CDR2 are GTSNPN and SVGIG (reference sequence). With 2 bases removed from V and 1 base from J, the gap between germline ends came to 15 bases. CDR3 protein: CAWSFKQGYSNQPQHF. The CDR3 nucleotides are TGTGCCTGGAGTTTTAAACAGGGATACAGCAATCAGCCCCAGCATTTT.

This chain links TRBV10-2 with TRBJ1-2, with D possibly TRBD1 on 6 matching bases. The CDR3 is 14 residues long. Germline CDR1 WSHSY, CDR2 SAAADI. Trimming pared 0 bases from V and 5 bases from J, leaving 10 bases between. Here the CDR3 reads CASSESGGGYGYTF. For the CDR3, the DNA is TGCGCCAGCAGTGAGTCCGGGGGCGGGTATGGCTACACCTTC.

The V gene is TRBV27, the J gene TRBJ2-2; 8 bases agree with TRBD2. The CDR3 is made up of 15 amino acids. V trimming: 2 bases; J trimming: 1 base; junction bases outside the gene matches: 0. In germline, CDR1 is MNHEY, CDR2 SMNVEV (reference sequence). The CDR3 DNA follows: TGTGCCAGCAGTTTAGCGGGGGGGAACACCGGGGAGCTGTTTTTT. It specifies CASSLAGGNTGELFF.

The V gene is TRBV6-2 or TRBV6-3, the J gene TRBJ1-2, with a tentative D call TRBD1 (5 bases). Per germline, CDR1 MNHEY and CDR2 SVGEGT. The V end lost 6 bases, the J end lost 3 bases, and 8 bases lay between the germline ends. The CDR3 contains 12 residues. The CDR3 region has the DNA TGTGCCAGCAGCGAAGGGGACTATGGCTACACCTTC. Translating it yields CASSEGDYGYTF.

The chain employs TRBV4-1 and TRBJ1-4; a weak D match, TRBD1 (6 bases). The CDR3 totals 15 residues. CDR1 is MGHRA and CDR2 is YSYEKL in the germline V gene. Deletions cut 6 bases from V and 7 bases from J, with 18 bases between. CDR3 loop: CASSPGQPRGEKLFF. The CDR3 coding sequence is TGCGCCAGCAGTCCCGGACAGCCACGGGGTGAAAAACTGTTTTTT.

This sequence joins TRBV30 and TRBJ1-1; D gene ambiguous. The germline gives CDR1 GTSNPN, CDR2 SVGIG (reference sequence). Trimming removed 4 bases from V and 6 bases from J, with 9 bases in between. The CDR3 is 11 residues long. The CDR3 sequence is CAWTVYSEAFF. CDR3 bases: TGTGCCTGGACAGTTTATTCTGAAGCTTTCTTT.

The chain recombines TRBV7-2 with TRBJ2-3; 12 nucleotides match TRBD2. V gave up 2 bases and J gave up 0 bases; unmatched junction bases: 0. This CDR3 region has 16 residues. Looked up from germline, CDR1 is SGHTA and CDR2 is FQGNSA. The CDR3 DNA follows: TGTGCCAGCAGCTTACTAGCGGGGGGGAGCACAGATACGCAGTATTTT. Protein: CASSLLAGGSTDTQYF.

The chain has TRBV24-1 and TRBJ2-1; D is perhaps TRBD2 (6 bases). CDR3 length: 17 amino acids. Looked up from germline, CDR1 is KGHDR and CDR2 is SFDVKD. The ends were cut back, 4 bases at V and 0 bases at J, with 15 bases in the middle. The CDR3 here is CATSDSIQAGSYNEQFF. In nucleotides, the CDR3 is TGTGCCACCAGTGACTCAATTCAAGCGGGCTCCTACAATGAGCAGTTCTTC.

The CDR3 coding sequence is TGCGCCAGCAGCCTCATGAAGTTCTCGGGGGAGCAGTACTTC. It specifies CASSLMKFSGEQYF. The chain is built from TRBV10-1 and TRBJ2-7; TRBD2 is a possible D gene (5 bases). Trimming pared 6 bases from V and 7 bases from J, leaving 19 bases between. CDR1 WNHNN and CDR2 SYGVQD come from the germline V gene (reference sequence). This CDR3 has 14 residues.

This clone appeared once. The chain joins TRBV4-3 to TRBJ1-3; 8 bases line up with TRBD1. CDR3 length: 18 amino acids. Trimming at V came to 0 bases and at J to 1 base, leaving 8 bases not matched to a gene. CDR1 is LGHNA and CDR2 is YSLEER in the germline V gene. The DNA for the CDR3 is TGCGCCAGCAGCCAAGATGGGACAGGTTGGGGGTCTGGAAACACCATATATTTT. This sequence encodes CASSQDGTGWGSGNTIYF.

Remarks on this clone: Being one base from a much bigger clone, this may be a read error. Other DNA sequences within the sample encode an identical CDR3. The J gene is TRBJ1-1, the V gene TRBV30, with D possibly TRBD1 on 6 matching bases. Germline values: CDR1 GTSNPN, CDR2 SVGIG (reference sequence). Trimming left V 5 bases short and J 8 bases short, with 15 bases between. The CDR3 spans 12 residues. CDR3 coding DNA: TGTGCCTGGGAGCGCAGGGGAGCCGAAGCTTTCTTT. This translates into CAWERRGAEAFF. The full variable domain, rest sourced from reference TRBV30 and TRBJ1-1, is SQTIHQWPATLVQPVGSPLSLECTVEGTSNPNLYWYRQAAGRGLQLLFYSVGIGQISSEVPQNLSASRPQDRQFILSSKKLLLSDSGFYLCAWERRGAEAFFGQGTRLTVV.

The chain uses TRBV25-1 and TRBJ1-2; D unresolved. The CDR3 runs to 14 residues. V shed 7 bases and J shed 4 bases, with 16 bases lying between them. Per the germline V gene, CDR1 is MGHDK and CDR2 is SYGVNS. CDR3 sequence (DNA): TGTGCCAGCACAGGATCCGGCGGGAGCTATGGCTACACCTTC. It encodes CASTGSGGSYGYTF.

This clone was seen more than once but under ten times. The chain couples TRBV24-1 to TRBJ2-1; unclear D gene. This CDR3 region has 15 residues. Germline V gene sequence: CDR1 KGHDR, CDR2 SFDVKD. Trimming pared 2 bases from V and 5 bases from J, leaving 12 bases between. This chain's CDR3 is CATSDSRTTHNEQFF. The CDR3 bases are TGTGCCACCAGTGATTCCAGGACGACCCACAATGAGCAGTTCTTC.

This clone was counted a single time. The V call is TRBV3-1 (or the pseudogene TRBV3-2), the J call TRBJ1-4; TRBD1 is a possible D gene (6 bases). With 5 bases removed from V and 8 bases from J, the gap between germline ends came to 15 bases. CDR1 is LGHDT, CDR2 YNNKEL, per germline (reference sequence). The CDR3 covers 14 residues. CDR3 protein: CASSKRTVDEKLFF. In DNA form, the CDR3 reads TGTGCCAGCAGCAAACGGACAGTTGACGAAAAACTGTTTTTT.

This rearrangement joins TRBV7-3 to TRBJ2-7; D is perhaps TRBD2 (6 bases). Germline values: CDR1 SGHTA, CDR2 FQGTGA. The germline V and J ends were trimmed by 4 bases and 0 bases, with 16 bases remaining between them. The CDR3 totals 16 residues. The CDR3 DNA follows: TGTGCCAGCAGCTCCCGACGGGGGTTCTCCTCCTACGAGCAGTACTTC. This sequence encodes CASSSRRGFSSYEQYF.

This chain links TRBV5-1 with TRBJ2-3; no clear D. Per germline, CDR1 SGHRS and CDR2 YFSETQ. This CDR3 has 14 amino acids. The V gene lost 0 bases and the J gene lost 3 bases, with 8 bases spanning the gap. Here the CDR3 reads CASSLAQFTDTQYF. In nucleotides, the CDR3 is TGCGCCAGCAGCTTGGCTCAGTTTACAGATACGCAGTATTTT.

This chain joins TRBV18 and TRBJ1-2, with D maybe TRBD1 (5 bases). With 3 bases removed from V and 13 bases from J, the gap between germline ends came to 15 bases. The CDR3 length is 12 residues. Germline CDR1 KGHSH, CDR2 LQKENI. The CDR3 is CASSPTQGTGTF. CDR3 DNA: TGTGCCAGCTCACCCACGCAGGGAACTGGCACCTTC.

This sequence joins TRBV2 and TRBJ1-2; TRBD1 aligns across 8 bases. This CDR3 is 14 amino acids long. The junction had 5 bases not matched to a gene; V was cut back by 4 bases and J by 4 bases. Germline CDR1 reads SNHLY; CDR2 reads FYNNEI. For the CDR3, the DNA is TGTGCCAGCAGTGTCACAGGGGGAGCCTATGGCTACACCTTC. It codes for CASSVTGGAYGYTF.

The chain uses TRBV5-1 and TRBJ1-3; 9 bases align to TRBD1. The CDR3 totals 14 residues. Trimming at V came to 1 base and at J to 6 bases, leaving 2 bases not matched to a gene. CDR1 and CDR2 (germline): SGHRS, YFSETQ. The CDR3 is CASSLTGGENTIYF. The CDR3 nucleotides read TGCGCCAGCAGCTTGACAGGGGGCGAAAACACCATATATTTT.